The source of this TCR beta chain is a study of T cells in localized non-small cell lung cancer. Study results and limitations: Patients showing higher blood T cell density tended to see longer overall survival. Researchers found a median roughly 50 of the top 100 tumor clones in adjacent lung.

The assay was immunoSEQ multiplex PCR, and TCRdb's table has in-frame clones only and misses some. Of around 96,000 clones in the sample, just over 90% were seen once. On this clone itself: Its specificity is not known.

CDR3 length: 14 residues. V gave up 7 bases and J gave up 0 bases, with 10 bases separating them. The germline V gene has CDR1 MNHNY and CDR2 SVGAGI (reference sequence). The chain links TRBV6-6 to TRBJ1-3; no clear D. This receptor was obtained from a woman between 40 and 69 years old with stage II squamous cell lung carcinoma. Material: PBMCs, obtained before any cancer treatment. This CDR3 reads CASKPASSGNTIYF. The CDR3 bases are TGTGCCAGCAAACCGGCCTCCTCTGGAAACACCATATATTTT.